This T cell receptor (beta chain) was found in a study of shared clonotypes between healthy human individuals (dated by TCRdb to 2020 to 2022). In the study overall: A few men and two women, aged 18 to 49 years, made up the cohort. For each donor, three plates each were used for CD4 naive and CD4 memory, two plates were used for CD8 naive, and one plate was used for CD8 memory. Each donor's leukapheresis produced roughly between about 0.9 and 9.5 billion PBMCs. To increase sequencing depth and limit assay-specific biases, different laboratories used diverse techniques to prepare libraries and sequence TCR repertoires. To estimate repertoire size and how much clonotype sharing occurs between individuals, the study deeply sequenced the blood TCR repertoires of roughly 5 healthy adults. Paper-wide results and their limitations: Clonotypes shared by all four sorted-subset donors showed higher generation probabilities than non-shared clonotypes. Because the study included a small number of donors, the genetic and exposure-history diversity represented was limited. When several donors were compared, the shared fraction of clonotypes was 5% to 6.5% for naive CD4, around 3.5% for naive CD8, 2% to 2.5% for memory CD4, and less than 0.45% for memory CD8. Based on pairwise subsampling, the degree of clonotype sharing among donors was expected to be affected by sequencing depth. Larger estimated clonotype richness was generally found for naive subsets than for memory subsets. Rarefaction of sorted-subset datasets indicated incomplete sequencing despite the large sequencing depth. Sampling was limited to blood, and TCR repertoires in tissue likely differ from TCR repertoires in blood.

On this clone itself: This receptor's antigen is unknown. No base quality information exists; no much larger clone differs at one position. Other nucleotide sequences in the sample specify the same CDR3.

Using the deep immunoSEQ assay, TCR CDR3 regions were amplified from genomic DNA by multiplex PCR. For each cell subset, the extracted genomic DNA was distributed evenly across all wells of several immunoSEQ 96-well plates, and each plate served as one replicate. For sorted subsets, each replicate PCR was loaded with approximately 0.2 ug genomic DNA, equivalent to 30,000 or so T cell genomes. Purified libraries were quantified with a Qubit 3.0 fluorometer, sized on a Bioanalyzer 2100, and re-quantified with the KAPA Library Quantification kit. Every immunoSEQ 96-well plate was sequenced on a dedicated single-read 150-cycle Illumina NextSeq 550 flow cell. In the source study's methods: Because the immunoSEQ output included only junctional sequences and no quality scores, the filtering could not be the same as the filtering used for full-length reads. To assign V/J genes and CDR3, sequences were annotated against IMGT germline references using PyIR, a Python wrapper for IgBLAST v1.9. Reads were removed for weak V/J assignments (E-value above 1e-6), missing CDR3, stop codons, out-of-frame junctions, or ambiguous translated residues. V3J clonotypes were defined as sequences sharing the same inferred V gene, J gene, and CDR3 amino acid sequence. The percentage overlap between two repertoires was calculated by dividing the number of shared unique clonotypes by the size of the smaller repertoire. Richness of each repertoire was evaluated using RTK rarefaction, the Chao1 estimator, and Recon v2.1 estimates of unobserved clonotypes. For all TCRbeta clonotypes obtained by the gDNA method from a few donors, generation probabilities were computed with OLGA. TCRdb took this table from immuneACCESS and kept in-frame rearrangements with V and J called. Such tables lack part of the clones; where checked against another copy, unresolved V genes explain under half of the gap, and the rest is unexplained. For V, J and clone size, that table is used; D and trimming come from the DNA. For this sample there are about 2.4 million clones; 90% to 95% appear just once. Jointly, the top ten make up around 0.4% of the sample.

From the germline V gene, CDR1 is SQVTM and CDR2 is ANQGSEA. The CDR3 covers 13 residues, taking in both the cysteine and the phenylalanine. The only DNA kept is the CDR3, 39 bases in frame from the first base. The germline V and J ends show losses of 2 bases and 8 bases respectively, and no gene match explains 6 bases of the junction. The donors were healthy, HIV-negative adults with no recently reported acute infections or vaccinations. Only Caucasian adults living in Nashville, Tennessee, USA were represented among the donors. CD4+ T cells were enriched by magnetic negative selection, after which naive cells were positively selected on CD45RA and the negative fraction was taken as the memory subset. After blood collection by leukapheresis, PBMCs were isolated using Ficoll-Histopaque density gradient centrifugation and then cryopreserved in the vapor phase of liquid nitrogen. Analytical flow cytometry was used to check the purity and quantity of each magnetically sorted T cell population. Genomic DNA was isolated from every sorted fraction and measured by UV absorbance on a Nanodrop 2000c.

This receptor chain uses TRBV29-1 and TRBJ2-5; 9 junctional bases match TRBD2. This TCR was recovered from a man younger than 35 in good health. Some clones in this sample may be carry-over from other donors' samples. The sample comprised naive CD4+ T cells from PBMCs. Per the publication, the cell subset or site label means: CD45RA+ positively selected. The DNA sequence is TGCAGCGTTGAACGCTTAGCGGGGGTAACCCAGTACTTC. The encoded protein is CSVERLAGVTQYF.